This T cell receptor (beta chain) was recovered during a study of prognosis after radiotherapy for stage I lung cancer. Whole-study findings and limits: Unique TCR clone counts went down once patients had stereotactic body radiation therapy, median around 10,000 versus 6,900.

Germline values: CDR1 LNHDA, CDR2 SQIVND (reference sequence). The trim removed 0 bases at V and 2 bases at J, leaving 7 bases unmatched. The CDR3 runs to 19 residues. Template was genomic DNA; TCR beta CDR3 amplified in two multiplex PCR rounds. Amplification during the initial PCR round employed primers specific to each TRBV and TRBJ gene. Second-round PCR used universal primers. Each CDR3 protein is one row after TCRdb ran MiXCR on the multiplex PCR reads. The sample consists of 25,000 to 35,000 distinct CDR3 sequences, over 45% of them appearing once. This clonotype came up many times. Its antigen is unknown.

Sequenced here: PBMCs, sampled before or after stereotactic body radiation therapy (not recorded which). The genes are TRBV19 and TRBJ2-6, with 10 bases matching TRBD1. The source is a donor over 45 with non-small cell lung cancer. The CDR3 loop reads CASSIDGTGVGPGANVLTF. In nucleotides, the CDR3 is TGTGCCAGTAGTATAGATGGGACAGGGGTCGGGCCTGGGGCCAACGTCCTGACTTTC.